This T cell receptor beta chain originates from a study of radiotherapy plus CTLA-4 blockade in lung cancer. Assay: immunoSEQ multiplex PCR; the TCRdb copy retains only in-frame clones and omits some. The sample lists roughly 110,000 clones; roughly four fifths were seen once. By share, this clone ranks as medium-sized. Germline V CDR1 and CDR2: SGHDN, FVKESK. V dropped 6 bases and J dropped 0; count of bases not matched to a gene: 7. The CDR3 loop spans 15 amino acids. Sequencing was performed on peripheral blood, taken from a patient treated with radiotherapy plus ipilimumab. The chain joins TRBV14 to TRBJ2-7; 8 nucleotides align to TRBD2. This TCR came from a human donor with non-small cell lung cancer that progressed on radiotherapy plus ipilimumab. Some clones in this sample may be carry-over from other donors' samples. CDR3 residues: CASRSGGLNSYEQYF. DNA for the CDR3: TGTGCCAGCAGATCGGGGGGGCTGAACTCCTACGAGCAGTACTTC.